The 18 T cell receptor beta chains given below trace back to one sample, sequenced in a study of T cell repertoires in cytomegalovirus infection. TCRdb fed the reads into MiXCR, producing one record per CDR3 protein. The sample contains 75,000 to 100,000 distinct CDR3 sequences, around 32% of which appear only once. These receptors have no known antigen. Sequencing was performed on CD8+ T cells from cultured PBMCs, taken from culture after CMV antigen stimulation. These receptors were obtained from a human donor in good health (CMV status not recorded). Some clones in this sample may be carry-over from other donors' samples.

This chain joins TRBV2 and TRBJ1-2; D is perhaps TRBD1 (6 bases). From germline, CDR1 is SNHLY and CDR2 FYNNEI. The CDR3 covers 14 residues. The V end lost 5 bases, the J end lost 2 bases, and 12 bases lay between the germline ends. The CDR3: CASSLYRANYGYTF. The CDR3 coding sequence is TGTGCCAGCAGTCTATACAGGGCCAACTATGGCTACACCTTC.

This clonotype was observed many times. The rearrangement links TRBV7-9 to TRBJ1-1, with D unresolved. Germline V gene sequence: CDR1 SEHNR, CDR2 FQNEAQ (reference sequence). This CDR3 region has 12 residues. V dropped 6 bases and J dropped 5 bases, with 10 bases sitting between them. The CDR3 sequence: CASRLGGTEAFF. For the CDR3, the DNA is TGTGCCAGCAGATTGGGAGGGACTGAAGCTTTCTTT.

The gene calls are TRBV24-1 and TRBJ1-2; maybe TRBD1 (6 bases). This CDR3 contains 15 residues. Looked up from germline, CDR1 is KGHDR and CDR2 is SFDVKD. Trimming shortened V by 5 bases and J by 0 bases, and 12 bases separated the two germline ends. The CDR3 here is CATSGLTGSNYGYTF. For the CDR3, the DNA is TGTGCCACCAGTGGCCTTACAGGGTCTAACTATGGCTACACCTTC.

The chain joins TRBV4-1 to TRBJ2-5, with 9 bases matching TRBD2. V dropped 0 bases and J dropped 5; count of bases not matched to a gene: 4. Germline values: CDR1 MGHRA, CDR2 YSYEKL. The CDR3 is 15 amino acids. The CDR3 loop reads CASSQDWSGGETQYF. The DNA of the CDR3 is TGCGCCAGCAGCCAAGATTGGAGCGGGGGGGAGACCCAGTACTTC.

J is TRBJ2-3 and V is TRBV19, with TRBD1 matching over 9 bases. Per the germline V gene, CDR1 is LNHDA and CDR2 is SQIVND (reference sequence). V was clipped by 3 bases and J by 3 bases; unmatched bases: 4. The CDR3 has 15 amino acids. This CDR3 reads CASSIPGQGTDTQYF. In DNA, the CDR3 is TGTGCCAGTAGTATCCCGGGACAGGGAACAGATACGCAGTATTTT. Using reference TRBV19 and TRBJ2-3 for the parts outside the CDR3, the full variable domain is DGGITQSPKYLFRKEGQNVTLSCEQNLNHDAMYWYRQDPGQGLRLIYYSQIVNDFQKGDIAEGYSVSREKKESFPLTVTSAQKNPTAFYLCASSIPGQGTDTQYFGPGTRLTVL.

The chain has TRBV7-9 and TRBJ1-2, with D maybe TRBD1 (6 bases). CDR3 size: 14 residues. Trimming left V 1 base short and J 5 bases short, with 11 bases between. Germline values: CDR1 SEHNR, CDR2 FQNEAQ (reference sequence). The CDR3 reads CASSLGRGEYGYTF. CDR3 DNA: TGTGCCAGCAGCTTAGGCAGGGGTGAATATGGCTACACCTTC.

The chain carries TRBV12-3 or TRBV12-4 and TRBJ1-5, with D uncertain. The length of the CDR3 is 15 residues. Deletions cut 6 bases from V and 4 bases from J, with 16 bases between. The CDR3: CASRLTGNTNQPQHF. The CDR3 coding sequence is TGTGCCAGCAGGCTAACCGGGAACACAAATCAGCCCCAGCATTTT.

This CDR3 reads CASSPGHLSYNEQFF. The CDR3 DNA reads as TGTGCCAGCAGCCCGGGCCACCTATCCTACAATGAGCAGTTCTTC. The chain uses TRBV7-6 and TRBJ2-1; D is unresolved. V gave up 5 bases and J gave up 1 base, with 12 bases separating them. CDR1 is SGHVS and CDR2 is FNYEAQ in the germline V gene. The CDR3 covers 15 residues.

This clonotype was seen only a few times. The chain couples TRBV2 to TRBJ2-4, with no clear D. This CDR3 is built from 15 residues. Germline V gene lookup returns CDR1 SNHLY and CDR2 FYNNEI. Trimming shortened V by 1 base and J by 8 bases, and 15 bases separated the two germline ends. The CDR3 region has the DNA TGTGCCAGCAGTGAAGTAAAGTTTGGGGAACACATTCAGTACTTC. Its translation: CASSEVKFGEHIQYF.

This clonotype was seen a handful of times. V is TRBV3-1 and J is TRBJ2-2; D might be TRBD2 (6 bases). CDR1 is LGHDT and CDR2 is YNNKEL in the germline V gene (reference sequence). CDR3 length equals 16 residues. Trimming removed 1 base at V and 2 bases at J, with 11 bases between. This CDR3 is CASSQVRGINTGELFF. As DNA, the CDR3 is TGTGCCAGCAGCCAAGTACGGGGGATCAACACCGGGGAGCTGTTTTTT.

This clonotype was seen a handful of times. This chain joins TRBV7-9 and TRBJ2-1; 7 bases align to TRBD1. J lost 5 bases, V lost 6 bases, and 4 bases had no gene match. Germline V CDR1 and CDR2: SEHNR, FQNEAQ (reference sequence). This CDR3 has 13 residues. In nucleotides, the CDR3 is TGTGCCAGCAGTGTGACAGGGCACAATGAGCAGTTCTTC. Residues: CASSVTGHNEQFF.

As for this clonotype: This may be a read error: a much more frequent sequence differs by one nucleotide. In DNA, the CDR3 is TGTGCCAGTACTAATGGACAGCTTAATGAAAAACTGTTTTTT. Its protein product is CASTNGQLNEKLFF. The chain uses TRBV19 and TRBJ1-4, with TRBD1 as a possible D gene (6 bases). The V end lost 7 bases, the J end lost 4 bases, and 13 bases lay between the germline ends. CDR1 and CDR2 (germline): LNHDA, SQIVND (reference sequence). CDR3 length equals 14 residues.

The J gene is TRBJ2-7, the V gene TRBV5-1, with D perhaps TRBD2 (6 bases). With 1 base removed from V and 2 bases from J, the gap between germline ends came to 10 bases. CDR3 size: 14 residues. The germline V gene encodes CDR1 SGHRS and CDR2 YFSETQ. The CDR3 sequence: CASSLSSAAYEQYF. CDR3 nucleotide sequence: TGCGCCAGCAGCTTGTCTAGCGCAGCCTACGAGCAGTACTTC. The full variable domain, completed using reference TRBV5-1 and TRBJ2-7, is KAGVTQTPRYLIKTRGQQVTLSCSPISGHRSVSWYQQTPGQGLQFLFEYFSETQRNKGNFPGRFSGRQFSNSRSEMNVSTLELGDSALYLCASSLSSAAYEQYFGPGTRLTVT.

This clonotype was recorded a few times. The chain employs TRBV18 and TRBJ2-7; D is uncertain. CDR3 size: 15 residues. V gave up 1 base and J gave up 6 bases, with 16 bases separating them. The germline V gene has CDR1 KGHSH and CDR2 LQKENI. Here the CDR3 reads CASSPLDPPPGEQYF. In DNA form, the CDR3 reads TGTGCCAGCTCACCACTAGATCCACCCCCCGGCGAGCAGTACTTC.

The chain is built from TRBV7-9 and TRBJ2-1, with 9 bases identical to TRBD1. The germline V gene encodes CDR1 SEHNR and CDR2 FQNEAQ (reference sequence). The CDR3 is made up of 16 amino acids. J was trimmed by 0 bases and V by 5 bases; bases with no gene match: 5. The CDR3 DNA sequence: TGTGCCAGCAGCCGGGGACAGGGCAGCTCCTACAATGAGCAGTTCTTC. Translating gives CASSRGQGSSYNEQFF.

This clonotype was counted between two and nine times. The CDR3 sequence is CASSFTGNNQPQHF. Written as DNA, the CDR3 is TGTGCCAGCAGTTTTACAGGGAACAATCAGCCCCAGCATTTT. This chain links TRBV6-6 with TRBJ1-5, with D possibly being TRBD1 (6 bases). Trimming removed 4 bases at V and 3 bases at J, with 10 bases between. Germline lookup yields CDR1 MNHNY and CDR2 SVGAGI (reference sequence). The CDR3 sequence is 14 residues long.

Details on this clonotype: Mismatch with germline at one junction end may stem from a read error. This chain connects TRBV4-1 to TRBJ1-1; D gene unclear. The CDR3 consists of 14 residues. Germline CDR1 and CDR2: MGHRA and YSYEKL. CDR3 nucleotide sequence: TGCGCCAGCAGCCAAGACGAGGGCCGGGAACCGGGTTACTTT. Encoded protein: CASSQDEGREPGYF.

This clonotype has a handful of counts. The CDR3 DNA sequence: TGTGCCAGCAGCCGGACAGGGGGGCAAGAGACCCAGTACTTC. This codes for CASSRTGGQETQYF. V and J are TRBV7-4 and TRBJ2-5; the match to TRBD1 covers 10 bases. Germline lookup yields CDR1 SGHVT and CDR2 SQSDAQ. The CDR3 totals 14 residues. V lost 5 bases to trimming and J lost 2 bases; unmatched junction nucleotides: 2.